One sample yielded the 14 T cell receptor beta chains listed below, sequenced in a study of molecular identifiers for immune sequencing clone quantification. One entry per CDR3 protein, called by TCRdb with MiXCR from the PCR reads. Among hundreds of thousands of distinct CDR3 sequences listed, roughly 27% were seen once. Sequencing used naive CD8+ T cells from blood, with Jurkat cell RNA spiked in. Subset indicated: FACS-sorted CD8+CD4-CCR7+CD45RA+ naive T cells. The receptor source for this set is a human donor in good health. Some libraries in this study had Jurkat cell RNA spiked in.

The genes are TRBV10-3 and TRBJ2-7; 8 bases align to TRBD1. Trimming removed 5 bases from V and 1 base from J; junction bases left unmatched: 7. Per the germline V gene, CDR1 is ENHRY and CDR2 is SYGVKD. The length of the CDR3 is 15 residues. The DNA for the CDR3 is TGTGCCATCAGTCGCGATCGGGACAGGTCCTACGAGCAGTACTTC. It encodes CAISRDRDRSYEQYF.

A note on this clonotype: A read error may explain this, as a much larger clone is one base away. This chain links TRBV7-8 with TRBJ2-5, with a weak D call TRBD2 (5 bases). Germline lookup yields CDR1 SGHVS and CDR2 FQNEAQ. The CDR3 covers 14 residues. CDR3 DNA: TGTGCCAGCAGCCCTAGGAGGTACCAAGCGACCCAGTACTTC. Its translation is CASSPRRYQATQYF.

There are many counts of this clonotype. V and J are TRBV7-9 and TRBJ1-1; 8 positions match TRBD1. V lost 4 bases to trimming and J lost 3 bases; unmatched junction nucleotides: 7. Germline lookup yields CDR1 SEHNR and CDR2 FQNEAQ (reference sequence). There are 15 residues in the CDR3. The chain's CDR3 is CASSYTGQEDTEAFF. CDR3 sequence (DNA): TGTGCCAGCAGCTATACGGGACAGGAGGACACTGAAGCTTTCTTT.

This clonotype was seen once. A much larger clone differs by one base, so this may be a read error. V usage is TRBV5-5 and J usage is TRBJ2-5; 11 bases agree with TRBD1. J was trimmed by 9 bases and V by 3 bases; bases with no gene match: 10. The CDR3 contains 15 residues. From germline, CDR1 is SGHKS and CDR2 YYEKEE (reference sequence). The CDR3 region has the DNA TGTGCCAGCAGCTCCGGGACAGGGGGTTGGAAGCCCCAGTACTTC. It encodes CASSSGTGGWKPQYF.

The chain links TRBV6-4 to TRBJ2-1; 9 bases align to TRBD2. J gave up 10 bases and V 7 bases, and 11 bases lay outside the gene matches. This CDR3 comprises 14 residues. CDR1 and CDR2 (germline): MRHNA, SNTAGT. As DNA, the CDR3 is TGTGCCAGCATCGGGCGGGAGGGCCCGGTAGAGCAGTTCTTC. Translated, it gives CASIGREGPVEQFF.

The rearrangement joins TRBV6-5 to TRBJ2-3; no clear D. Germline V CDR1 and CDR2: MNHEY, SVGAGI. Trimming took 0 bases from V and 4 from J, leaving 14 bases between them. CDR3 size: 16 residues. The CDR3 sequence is CASSYSGSSLPDTQYF. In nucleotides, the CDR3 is TGTGCCAGCAGTTACTCGGGCTCTAGTCTGCCAGATACGCAGTATTTT.

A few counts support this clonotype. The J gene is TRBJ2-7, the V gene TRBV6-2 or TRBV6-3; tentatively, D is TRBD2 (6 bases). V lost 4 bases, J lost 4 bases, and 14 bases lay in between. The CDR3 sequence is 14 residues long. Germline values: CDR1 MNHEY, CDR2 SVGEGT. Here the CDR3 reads CASSSGLENYEQYF. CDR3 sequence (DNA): TGTGCCAGCAGTTCGGGACTCGAGAATTACGAGCAGTACTTC.

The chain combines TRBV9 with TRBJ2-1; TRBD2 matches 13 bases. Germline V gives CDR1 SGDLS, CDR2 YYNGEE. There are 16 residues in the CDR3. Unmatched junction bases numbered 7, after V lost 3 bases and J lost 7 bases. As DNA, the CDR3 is TGTGCCAGCAGCGCAGGGACTAGCGGGACGAGGAATGAGCAGTTCTTC. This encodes CASSAGTSGTRNEQFF.

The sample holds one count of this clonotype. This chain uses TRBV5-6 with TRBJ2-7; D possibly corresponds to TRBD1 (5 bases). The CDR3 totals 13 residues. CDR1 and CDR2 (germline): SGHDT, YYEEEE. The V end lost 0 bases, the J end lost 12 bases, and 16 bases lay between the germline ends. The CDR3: CASSLGQGYGPYF. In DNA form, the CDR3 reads TGTGCCAGCAGCTTGGGTCAGGGATACGGGCCGTACTTC.

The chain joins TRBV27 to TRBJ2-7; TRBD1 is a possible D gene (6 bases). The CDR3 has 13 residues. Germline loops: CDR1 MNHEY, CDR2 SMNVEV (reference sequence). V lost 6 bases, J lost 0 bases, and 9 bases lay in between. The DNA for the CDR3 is TGTGCCAGCAGATGGGGGCCCTCCTACGAGCAGTACTTC. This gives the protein CASRWGPSYEQYF.

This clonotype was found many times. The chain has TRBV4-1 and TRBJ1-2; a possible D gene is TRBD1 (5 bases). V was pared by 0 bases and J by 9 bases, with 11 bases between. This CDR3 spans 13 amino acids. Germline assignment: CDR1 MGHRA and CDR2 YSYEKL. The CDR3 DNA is TGCGCCAGCAGCCAAGATCTGGGGCAAAGCTACACCTTC. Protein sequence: CASSQDLGQSYTF.

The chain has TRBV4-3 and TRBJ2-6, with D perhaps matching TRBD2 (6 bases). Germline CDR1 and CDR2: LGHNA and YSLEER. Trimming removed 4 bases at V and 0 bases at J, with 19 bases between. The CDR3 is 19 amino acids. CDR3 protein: CASSLYRLEGSSGANVLTF. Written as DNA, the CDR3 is TGCGCCAGCAGCCTCTATAGACTAGAGGGGAGCTCTGGGGCCAACGTCCTGACTTTC.

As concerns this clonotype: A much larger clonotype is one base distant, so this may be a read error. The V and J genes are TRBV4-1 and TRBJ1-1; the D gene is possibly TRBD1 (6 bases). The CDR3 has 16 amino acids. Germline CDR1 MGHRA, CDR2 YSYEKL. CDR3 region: CARSRNTQGSYTEAFF. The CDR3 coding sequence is TGCGCCCGCAGCCGAAACACTCAGGGGTCTTACACTGAAGCTTTCTTT.

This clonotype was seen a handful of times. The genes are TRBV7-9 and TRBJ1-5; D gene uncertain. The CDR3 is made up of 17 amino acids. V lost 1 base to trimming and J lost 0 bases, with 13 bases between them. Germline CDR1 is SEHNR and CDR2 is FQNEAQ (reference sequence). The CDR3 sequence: CASSLGAGDYSNQPQHF. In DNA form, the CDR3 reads TGTGCCAGCAGCTTAGGCGCAGGTGACTATAGCAATCAGCCCCAGCATTTT.